The 27 T cell receptor beta chains below come from one sample, sequenced in a study of beta chain features in type 1 diabetes. Sequenced material consisted of expressed TCRB transcripts (all of the isolated RNA was reverse transcribed). Measured with immunoSEQ multiplex PCR; TCRdb has only the in-frame clones, and not every one. The profile shows 60,000 or so clones, 59% of them singletons. The sample comprised Tregs from blood. The source of these receptors is a woman in her late teens or twenties in good health.

This clone showed up just a few times. The genes are TRBV28 and TRBJ1-1; D not certain. V was pared by 3 bases and J by 9 bases, with 14 bases between. CDR3 size: 13 residues. Germline assignment: CDR1 MDHEN and CDR2 SYDVKM. DNA of the CDR3: TGTGCCAGCAGTTTTGGCGGGCGGGTCAAAGCTTTCTTT. Translating gives CASSFGGRVKAFF.

This clone was counted only a few times. V and J are TRBV7-9 and TRBJ1-5; TRBD1 aligns across 8 bases. The ends lost 4 bases at V and 6 bases at J; junction bases unmatched: 2. CDR1 and CDR2 (germline): SEHNR, FQNEAQ (reference sequence). The CDR3 extends over 13 amino acids. This CDR3 is CASSSDRGQPQHF. CDR3 nucleotides: TGTGCCAGCAGCTCCGACAGGGGTCAGCCCCAGCATTTT.

The chain has TRBV6-1 and TRBJ2-7; D is possibly TRBD2 (5 bases). Trimming took off 3 bases at V and 6 bases at J, with 12 bases between the two ends. The CDR3 is 13 amino acids. Germline values: CDR1 MNHNS, CDR2 SASEGT. CDR3 sequence (DNA): TGTGCCAGCAGTGACTTCGGGGAAAGCGAGCAGTACTTC. It specifies CASSDFGESEQYF.

There are a few counts of this clone. The rearrangement uses TRBV19 and TRBJ1-4; TRBD1 is a possible D gene (6 bases). V shed 6 bases and J shed 4 bases, with 12 bases lying between them. The CDR3 extends over 14 amino acids. From germline, CDR1 is LNHDA and CDR2 SQIVND (reference sequence). The CDR3 is CASSPTGSNEKLFF. CDR3 DNA: TGTGCCAGTAGCCCGACAGGTAGTAATGAAAAACTGTTTTTT. The full variable domain, in which reference TRBV19 and TRBJ1-4 provide the parts outside the CDR3, is DGGITQSPKYLFRKEGQNVTLSCEQNLNHDAMYWYRQDPGQGLRLIYYSQIVNDFQKGDIAEGYSVSREKKESFPLTVTSAQKNPTAFYLCASSPTGSNEKLFFGSGTQLSVL.

The rearrangement links TRBV9 to TRBJ2-7; TRBD1 is a possible D gene (5 bases). This CDR3 comprises 15 residues. With 3 bases removed from V and 6 bases from J, the gap between germline ends came to 19 bases. Germline assignment: CDR1 SGDLS and CDR2 YYNGEE. Here the CDR3 reads CASSAALGLASEQYF. In DNA, the CDR3 is TGTGCCAGCAGCGCAGCGCTGGGGCTTGCTTCCGAGCAGTACTTC.

The chain employs TRBV9 and TRBJ2-2, with 12 nucleotides matching TRBD1. V was pared by 2 bases and J by 10 bases, with 15 bases of the junction left unmatched. The CDR3 runs 18 residues. CDR1 and CDR2 from the germline V gene are SGDLS and YYNGEE. Here the CDR3 DNA reads TGTGCCAGCAGCGTGTCCGGGACAGGGGGCGTAAGTTACAAGGAGCTGTTTTTT. Encoded protein: CASSVSGTGGVSYKELFF.

This clone has a single count. V is TRBV29-1 and J is TRBJ1-2; D remains ambiguous. Germline V CDR1 and CDR2: SQVTM, ANQGSEA. This CDR3 spans 12 amino acids. Trimming took 2 bases from V and 7 from J, leaving 11 bases between them. The CDR3 protein is CSVESLASGYTF. The CDR3 nucleotides read TGCAGCGTTGAATCCCTAGCTAGTGGCTACACCTTC.

The chain employs TRBV6-1 and TRBJ1-1, with TRBD1 identical over 9 bases. CDR1 MNHNS and CDR2 SASEGT come from the germline V gene. Germline trimming cut 3 bases from V and 5 bases from J; bases unmatched to any gene: 7. The CDR3 has 15 amino acids. CDR3 bases: TGTGCCAGCAGTGAGTGGACAGGGGTTAGGACTGAAGCTTTCTTT. It translates to CASSEWTGVRTEAFF.

The chain combines TRBV19 with TRBJ2-1; 9 bases agree with TRBD2. V shed 7 bases, J shed 12 bases, and the junction held 13 bases outside the gene matches. CDR3 size: 14 residues. CDR1 and CDR2 from the germline V gene are LNHDA and SQIVND (reference sequence). The CDR3 DNA is TGTGCCAGTAAGGAGCGGGAGGCCCTATCTGGGCAGTTCTTC. Amino acid sequence: CASKEREALSGQFF.

This clone was found a few times. This chain uses TRBV5-1 with TRBJ2-5; 8 bases line up with TRBD1. The length of the CDR3 is 15 residues. With 4 bases clipped from V and 2 bases from J, the junction kept 7 bases outside the gene matches. The germline gives CDR1 SGHRS, CDR2 YFSETQ. CDR3 sequence reads: CASSTGTGLQETQYF. CDR3 DNA sequence: TGCGCCAGCAGCACCGGGACAGGATTACAAGAGACCCAGTACTTC.

This clone was observed a few times. V usage is TRBV5-1 and J usage is TRBJ2-1; D unresolved. The germline V gene has CDR1 SGHRS and CDR2 YFSETQ. V was cut by 4 bases and J by 5 bases, with 4 bases left in between. This CDR3 has 11 amino acids. The CDR3 DNA reads TGCGCCAGCAGCATTAACAATGAGCAGTTCTTC. Translated: CASSINNEQFF.

This chain uses TRBV7-2 with TRBJ2-1; TRBD2 agrees at 12 bases. V was clipped by 3 bases and J by 3 bases; unmatched bases: 3. CDR1 and CDR2 from the germline V gene are SGHTA and FQGNSA. CDR3 size: 16 residues. In DNA, the CDR3 is TGTGCCAGCAGCTTGCTAGCGGGGGGGCTCTACAATGAGCAGTTCTTC. Translation gives CASSLLAGGLYNEQFF.

The V and J genes are TRBV11-3 and TRBJ2-5, with 7 bases lining up with TRBD1. Trimming took 5 bases from V and 1 from J; bases not matched to a gene: 4. CDR1 and CDR2 (germline): SGHNT, YENEEA. The CDR3 runs to 14 residues. The CDR3 here is CASSAGTAQETQYF. The CDR3 DNA is TGTGCCAGCAGCGCAGGGACAGCCCAAGAGACCCAGTACTTC.

The chain employs TRBV19 and TRBJ2-5; weak D call: TRBD1 (6 bases). Germline loops: CDR1 LNHDA, CDR2 SQIVND (reference sequence). The CDR3 is 15 amino acids. Trimming shortened V by 4 bases and J by 5 bases, and 17 bases separated the two germline ends. Written as DNA, the CDR3 is TGTGCCAGTAGTAAGGGCAGGGGTGGCGGGGAGACCCAGTACTTC. Its translation: CASSKGRGGGETQYF.

This clone was found once. This sequence joins TRBV4-2 and TRBJ1-5; TRBD1 matches 7 bases. After removal of 0 bases from V and 0 bases from J, the junction contained 2 bases not matched to a gene. From germline, CDR1 is LGHNA and CDR2 YNFKEQ. The CDR3 is 16 residues long. CDR3 nucleotides: TGTGCCAGCAGCCAAGACGGACAGGATAGCAATCAGCCCCAGCATTTT. Amino acid sequence: CASSQDGQDSNQPQHF.

Here the CDR3 reads CASSRRGGREDTQYF. The CDR3 DNA reads TGTGCCAGCAGCCGTCGGGGGGGCCGGGAAGATACGCAGTATTTT. This chain links TRBV7-2 with TRBJ2-3; TRBD2 matches 8 bases. This CDR3 has 15 amino acids. Germline V CDR1 and CDR2: SGHTA, FQGNSA. V lost 5 bases and J lost 5; bases outside the gene matches: 9.

V gene TRBV19 combines with J gene TRBJ2-2, with D perhaps TRBD2 (5 bases). This CDR3 spans 14 amino acids. Germline CDR1 reads LNHDA; CDR2 reads SQIVND (reference sequence). With 7 bases removed from V and 2 bases from J, the gap between germline ends came to 11 bases. The CDR3 region has the DNA TGTGCCAGTACCCCGGGATTTAACACCGGGGAGCTGTTTTTT. Protein product: CASTPGFNTGELFF.

The rearrangement links TRBV30 to TRBJ2-5, with unresolved D. CDR3 size: 13 residues. The germline V gene encodes CDR1 GTSNPN and CDR2 SVGIG (reference sequence). The V gene lost 4 bases and the J gene lost 5 bases, with 14 bases spanning the gap. The CDR3 DNA reads as TGTGCCTGGACGTGGCAGGTCCGGGAGACCCAGTACTTC. Encoded protein: CAWTWQVRETQYF. The full variable domain, rest sourced from reference TRBV30 and TRBJ2-5, is SQTIHQWPATLVQPVGSPLSLECTVEGTSNPNLYWYRQAAGRGLQLLFYSVGIGQISSEVPQNLSASRPQDRQFILSSKKLLLSDSGFYLCAWTWQVRETQYFGPGTRLLVL.

This sequence joins TRBV6-5 and TRBJ2-1, with TRBD1 as a possible D gene (5 bases). Germline V gene sequence: CDR1 MNHEY, CDR2 SVGAGI. This CDR3 comprises 13 residues. The V end lost 6 bases, the J end lost 6 bases, and 12 bases lay between the germline ends. CDR3 nucleotides: TGTGCCAGCAGGCGGCAGGGTGGCAATGAGCAGTTCTTC. Amino acids: CASRRQGGNEQFF.

This clone was observed a handful of times. The V gene is TRBV5-1, the J gene TRBJ2-6, with 8 positions matching TRBD2. The V gene's germline CDR1 is SGHRS and CDR2 YFSETQ. The CDR3 is 15 residues long. Trimming removed 7 bases from V and 1 base from J; junction bases left unmatched: 4. The CDR3 nucleotides are TGCGCCAGCCTCGGGGGGGGGTCTGGGGCCAACGTCCTGACTTTC. Its protein is CASLGGGSGANVLTF. Combining the CDR3 with reference TRBV5-1 and TRBJ2-6 gives the whole variable domain KAGVTQTPRYLIKTRGQQVTLSCSPISGHRSVSWYQQTPGQGLQFLFEYFSETQRNKGNFPGRFSGRQFSNSRSEMNVSTLELGDSALYLCASLGGGSGANVLTFGAGSRLTVL.

The rearrangement joins TRBV7-9 to TRBJ2-5, with TRBD2 matching over 7 bases. V was clipped by 5 bases and J by 2 bases; unmatched bases: 5. The length of the CDR3 is 14 residues. Germline V gene lookup returns CDR1 SEHNR and CDR2 FQNEAQ (reference sequence). CDR3 residues: CASSLSGVQETQYF. In DNA, the CDR3 is TGTGCCAGCAGCCTCAGCGGGGTTCAAGAGACCCAGTACTTC.

The chain combines TRBV7-2 with TRBJ2-7; the D is unclear. V gave up 5 bases and J gave up 3 bases, with 8 bases separating them. The germline gives CDR1 SGHTA, CDR2 FQGNSA. The CDR3 consists of 12 residues. CDR3 sequence (DNA): TGTGCCAGCAGCGCCAGATACTACGAGCAGTACTTC. Its protein is CASSARYYEQYF.

This clone was picked up a small number of times. The CDR3 sequence: CASSSYIAANYGYTF. The CDR3 DNA follows: TGTGCCAGCAGCTCATACATCGCCGCTAACTATGGCTACACCTTC. The genes are TRBV7-2 and TRBJ1-2; D remains ambiguous. V lost 4 bases and J 0 bases, leaving 12 bases between the germline ends. The CDR3 totals 15 residues. Looked up from germline, CDR1 is SGHTA and CDR2 is FQGNSA.

This clone was seen more than once but under ten times. The chain uses TRBV30 and TRBJ2-4; maybe TRBD1 (5 bases). The V gene's germline CDR1 is GTSNPN and CDR2 SVGIG (reference sequence). Trimming left V 1 base short and J 5 bases short, with 21 bases between. The CDR3 sequence is 17 residues long. The CDR3 sequence is CAWSAPGDSRIQNIQYF. The CDR3 DNA follows: TGTGCCTGGAGTGCACCCGGTGACAGTCGCATCCAAAACATTCAGTACTTC.

The chain combines TRBV6-6 with TRBJ1-2; D perhaps matches TRBD1 (6 bases). The CDR3 is made up of 14 amino acids. From germline, CDR1 is MNHNY and CDR2 SVGAGI (reference sequence). The V end lost 6 bases, the J end lost 4 bases, and 15 bases lay between the germline ends. The CDR3 is CASSLGGAPYGYTF. DNA for the CDR3: TGTGCCAGCAGCCTCGGGGGGGCTCCCTATGGCTACACCTTC.

The J gene is TRBJ1-6, the V gene TRBV5-4; D is perhaps TRBD1 (5 bases). Between the trimmed V and J ends, which lost 4 bases and 11 bases, there was a span of 22 bases. This CDR3 region has 16 residues. Germline assignment: CDR1 SGHNT and CDR2 YYREEE (reference sequence). This CDR3 is CASSANPATPGAPLHF. In DNA form, the CDR3 reads TGTGCCAGCAGCGCCAACCCCGCGACTCCGGGGGCACCCCTCCACTTT. The full variable domain, its missing parts supplied by reference TRBV5-4 and TRBJ1-6, is ETGVTQSPTHLIKTRGQQVTLRCSSQSGHNTVSWYQQALGQGPQFIFQYYREEENGRGNFPPRFSGLQFPNYSSELNVNALELDDSALYLCASSANPATPGAPLHFGNGTRLTVT.

The chain combines TRBV27 with TRBJ2-3; 9 bases are shared with TRBD2. The V and J ends lost 6 bases and 7 bases, in that order; junction bases with no gene match: 8. The CDR3 is 14 amino acids. Germline CDR1 MNHEY, CDR2 SMNVEV (reference sequence). CDR3 nucleotide sequence: TGTGCCAGCAGCAGGGGCGGGAGGGGCTATACGCAGTATTTT. Residues: CASSRGGRGYTQYF.